A single sample is the source of the 17 T cell receptor beta chains below, sequenced in a study of blood T cell repertoires in COVID-19. Assay used: immunoSEQ multiplex PCR; TCRdb lists only in-frame clones, some missing. The table has approximately 150,000 clones, 87% seen once. The material sequenced was peripheral blood. Receptor source: an elderly man with acute or convalescent COVID-19.

The chain joins TRBV7-7 to TRBJ1-3; no clear D. CDR3 length: 16 residues. Germline V CDR1 and CDR2: SSHAT, FNYEAQ (reference sequence). V lost 5 bases, J lost 0 bases, and 14 bases lay in between. The CDR3: CASSLPRNSSGNTIYF. CDR3 sequence (DNA): TGTGCCAGCAGCCTCCCCAGGAACAGCTCTGGAAACACCATATATTTT.

V gene TRBV10-3 combines with J gene TRBJ2-7; weak D call: TRBD1 (6 bases). Deletions cut 3 bases from V and 3 bases from J, with 18 bases between. Germline V gene sequence: CDR1 ENHRY, CDR2 SYGVKD. This CDR3 region has 16 residues. The CDR3 nucleotides read TGTGCCATCAGTGACTACTCCTCGGGACAAAGCTACGAGCAGTACTTC. Protein product: CAISDYSSGQSYEQYF.

The genes are TRBV28 and TRBJ1-2, with D maybe TRBD1 (6 bases). Trimming cost V 7 bases and J 7 bases, with 25 bases left between them. Germline V gene lookup returns CDR1 MDHEN and CDR2 SYDVKM. The CDR3 runs to 16 residues. CDR3 amino acids: CASNPGGQGFLGGYTF. CDR3 nucleotide sequence: TGTGCCAGCAACCCGGGAGGGCAGGGGTTTTTAGGTGGCTACACCTTC.

The V call is TRBV2, the J call TRBJ2-3, with 9 bases lining up with TRBD1. From germline, CDR1 is SNHLY and CDR2 FYNNEI. Germline trimming cut 5 bases from V and 4 bases from J; bases unmatched to any gene: 1. The CDR3 is 13 amino acids. For the CDR3, the DNA is TGTGCCAGCAGTAGGACAGGGGCAGATACGCAGTATTTT. Translating gives CASSRTGADTQYF. Full variable domain (remainder filled in from reference TRBV2 and TRBJ2-3): EPEVTQTPSHQVTQMGQEVILRCVPISNHLYFYWYRQILGQKVEFLVSFYNNEISEKSEIFDDQFSVERPDGSNFTLKIRSTKLEDSAMYFCASSRTGADTQYFGPGTRLTVL.

The chain couples TRBV3-1 (or the pseudogene TRBV3-2) to TRBJ1-3; D unclear. Trimming stripped 6 bases from V and 8 bases from J, with 14 bases between. Germline-derived CDR1 and CDR2 are LGHDT and YNNKEL (reference sequence). This CDR3 has 13 amino acids. The DNA for the CDR3 is TGTGCCAGCAGTTTAAGAGGCTTAGACACCATATATTTT. Amino acid sequence: CASSLRGLDTIYF.

The V and J genes are TRBV5-1 and TRBJ2-1; possible D gene TRBD2, 6 bases. With 3 bases removed from V and 9 bases from J, the gap between germline ends came to 19 bases. Per germline, CDR1 SGHRS and CDR2 YFSETQ. The CDR3 runs to 15 residues. The CDR3 sequence: CASSSNRGLGSEQFF. The CDR3 DNA reads as TGCGCCAGCAGCTCAAACCGGGGGTTGGGGAGTGAGCAGTTCTTC.

This clone was recorded only once. This rearrangement joins TRBV29-1 to TRBJ1-2; a weak D match, TRBD1 (5 bases). The CDR3 consists of 13 residues. The V gene lost 1 base and the J gene lost 5 bases, with 11 bases spanning the gap. From germline, CDR1 is SQVTM and CDR2 ANQGSEA. For the CDR3, the DNA is TGCAGCGTTGAAGTAGGGGTTCTTTATGGCTACACCTTC. Its protein is CSVEVGVLYGYTF.

The chain carries TRBV3-1 (or the pseudogene TRBV3-2) and TRBJ1-3; D uncertain. Trimming removed 2 bases from V and 0 bases from J, with 11 bases in between. The CDR3 extends over 16 amino acids. Germline V gene data show CDR1 as LGHDT and CDR2 as YNNKEL (reference sequence). The CDR3 nucleotides are TGTGCCAGCAGCCAACGGCAGGTCCACTCTGGAAACACCATATATTTT. Its protein is CASSQRQVHSGNTIYF.

V is TRBV7-2 and J is TRBJ2-3; 7 bases match TRBD2. The V segment lost 2 bases and the J segment 0 bases; nucleotides outside the gene matches: 8. CDR1 and CDR2 from the germline V gene are SGHTA and FQGNSA. CDR3 size: 17 residues. The CDR3 here is CASSLWASGDSTDTQYF. As DNA, the CDR3 is TGTGCCAGCAGCTTATGGGCCAGCGGGGACAGCACAGATACGCAGTATTTT.

The count of this clone is one. V is TRBV6-6 and J is TRBJ2-7; 8 bases agree with TRBD1. CDR1 is MNHNY, CDR2 SVGAGI, per germline (reference sequence). V shed 6 bases, J shed 5 bases, and the junction held 6 bases outside the gene matches. This CDR3 comprises 13 residues. CDR3 amino acids: CASRDRVGNEQYF. CDR3 nucleotide sequence: TGTGCCAGCAGGGACAGGGTTGGAAACGAGCAGTACTTC.

The gene calls are TRBV4-1 and TRBJ1-6; D unclear. This CDR3 is built from 14 residues. The V gene lost 3 bases and the J gene lost 3 bases, with 6 bases spanning the gap. Germline-derived CDR1 and CDR2 are MGHRA and YSYEKL. The DNA for the CDR3 is TGCGCCAGCAGCCACGGTCGCTATAATTCACCCCTCCACTTT. Translated, it gives CASSHGRYNSPLHF.

V gene TRBV12-3 or TRBV12-4 combines with J gene TRBJ1-4; 10 bases are a match to TRBD1. V lost 6 bases and J lost 7; bases outside the gene matches: 2. This CDR3 is 13 amino acids long. The CDR3 region is CASRGQGFEKLFF. As DNA, the CDR3 is TGTGCCAGCAGGGGACAGGGGTTTGAAAAACTGTTTTTT.

The chain carries TRBV5-1 and TRBJ1-2; TRBD1 aligns across 8 bases. V lost 0 bases to trimming and J lost 6 bases; unmatched junction nucleotides: 4. This CDR3 is 14 amino acids long. Germline CDR1 reads SGHRS; CDR2 reads YFSETQ. In nucleotides, the CDR3 is TGCGCCAGCAGCTTGGGGACAGGGTCCCATGGCTACACCTTC. This codes for CASSLGTGSHGYTF.

A single count supports this clone. The rearrangement joins TRBV6-5 to TRBJ1-1; the D is unclear. Germline CDR1 MNHEY, CDR2 SVGAGI. The CDR3 has 13 amino acids. Trimming cost V 7 bases and J 2 bases, with 11 bases left between them. CDR3 amino acids: CASKIKINTEAFF. CDR3 nucleotide sequence: TGTGCCAGCAAAATTAAAATCAACACTGAAGCTTTCTTT.

CDR3 sequence: CASWGQGPYEQYF. CDR3 nucleotide sequence: TGTGCCAGTTGGGGACAGGGCCCATACGAGCAGTACTTC. The chain combines TRBV11-2 with TRBJ2-7; 9 nucleotides align to TRBD1. The CDR3 extends over 13 amino acids. The junction had 7 bases not matched to a gene; V was cut back by 9 bases and J by 4 bases. Germline V CDR1 and CDR2: SGHAT, FQNNGV.

The chain couples TRBV7-8 to TRBJ2-1, with 10 nucleotides matching TRBD2. The J segment lost 2 bases and the V segment lost 5 bases, leaving 6 bases of the junction unmatched. Per germline, CDR1 SGHVS and CDR2 FQNEAQ. This CDR3 is built from 16 residues. The CDR3 DNA reads as TGTGCCAGCAGCCTGGGAGGGACTAGCGCCTACAATGAGCAGTTCTTC. Amino acids: CASSLGGTSAYNEQFF.

This chain joins TRBV7-8 and TRBJ1-1; D gene ambiguous. Trimming left V 5 bases short and J 4 bases short, with 17 bases between. Germline V CDR1 and CDR2: SGHVS, FQNEAQ. This CDR3 is built from 15 residues. CDR3 protein: CASSPPEGGTTEAFF. The CDR3 coding sequence is TGTGCCAGCAGCCCTCCCGAGGGCGGAACCACTGAAGCTTTCTTT. Combining the CDR3 with reference TRBV7-8 and TRBJ1-1 gives the whole variable domain GAGVSQSPRYKVAKRGQDVALRCDPISGHVSLFWYQQALGQGPEFLTYFQNEAQLDKSGLPSDRFFAERPEGSVSTLKIQRTQQEDSAVYLCASSPPEGGTTEAFFGQGTRLTVV.